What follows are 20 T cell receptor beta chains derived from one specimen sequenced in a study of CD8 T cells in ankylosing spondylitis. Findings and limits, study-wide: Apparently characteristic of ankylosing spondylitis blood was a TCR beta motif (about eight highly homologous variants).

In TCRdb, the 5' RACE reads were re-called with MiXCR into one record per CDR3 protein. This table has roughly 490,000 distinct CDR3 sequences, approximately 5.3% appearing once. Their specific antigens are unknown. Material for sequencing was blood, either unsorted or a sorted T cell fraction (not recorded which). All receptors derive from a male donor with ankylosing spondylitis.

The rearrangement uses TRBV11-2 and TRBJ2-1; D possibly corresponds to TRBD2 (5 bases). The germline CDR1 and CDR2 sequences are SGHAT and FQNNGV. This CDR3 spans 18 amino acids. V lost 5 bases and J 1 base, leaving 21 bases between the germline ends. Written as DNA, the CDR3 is TGTGCCAGCAGCCCGGGCGGGTCGATAGCGTGGTCCTACAATGAGCAGTTCTTC. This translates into CASSPGGSIAWSYNEQFF.

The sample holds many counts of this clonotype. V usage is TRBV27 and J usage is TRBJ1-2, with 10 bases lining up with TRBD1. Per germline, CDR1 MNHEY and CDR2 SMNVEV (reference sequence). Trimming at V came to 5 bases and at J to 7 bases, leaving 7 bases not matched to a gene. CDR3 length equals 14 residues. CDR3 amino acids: CASSGRQGAFGYTF. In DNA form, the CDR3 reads TGTGCCAGCAGTGGGAGACAGGGGGCTTTTGGCTACACCTTC.

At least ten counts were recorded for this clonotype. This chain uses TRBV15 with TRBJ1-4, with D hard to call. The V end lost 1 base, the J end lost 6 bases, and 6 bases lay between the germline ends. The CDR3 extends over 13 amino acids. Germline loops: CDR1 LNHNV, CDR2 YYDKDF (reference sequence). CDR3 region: CATSRVKDEKLFF. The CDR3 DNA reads TGTGCCACCAGCAGAGTTAAAGATGAAAAACTGTTTTTT.

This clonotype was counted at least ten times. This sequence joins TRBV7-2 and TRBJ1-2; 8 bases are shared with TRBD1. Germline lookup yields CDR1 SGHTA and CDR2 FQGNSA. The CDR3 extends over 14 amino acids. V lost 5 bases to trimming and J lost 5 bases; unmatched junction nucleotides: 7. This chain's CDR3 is CASSLQGGSYGYTF. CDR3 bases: TGTGCCAGCAGCCTACAGGGGGGTTCGTATGGCTACACCTTC.

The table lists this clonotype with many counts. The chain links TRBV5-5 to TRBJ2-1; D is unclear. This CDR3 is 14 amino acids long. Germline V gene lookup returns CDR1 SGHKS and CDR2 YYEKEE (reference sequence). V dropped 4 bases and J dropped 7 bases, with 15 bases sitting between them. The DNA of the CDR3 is TGTGCCAGCAGCGTGGTAGGCCCGGGTAATGAGCAGTTCTTC. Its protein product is CASSVVGPGNEQFF.

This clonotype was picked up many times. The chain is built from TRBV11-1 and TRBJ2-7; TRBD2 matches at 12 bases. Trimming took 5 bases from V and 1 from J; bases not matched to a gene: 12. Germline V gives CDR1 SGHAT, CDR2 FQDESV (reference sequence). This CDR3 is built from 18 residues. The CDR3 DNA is TGTGCCAGCAGCCCCTTGACTAGCGGGAGAGGTCCATCCTACGAGCAGTACTTC. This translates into CASSPLTSGRGPSYEQYF.

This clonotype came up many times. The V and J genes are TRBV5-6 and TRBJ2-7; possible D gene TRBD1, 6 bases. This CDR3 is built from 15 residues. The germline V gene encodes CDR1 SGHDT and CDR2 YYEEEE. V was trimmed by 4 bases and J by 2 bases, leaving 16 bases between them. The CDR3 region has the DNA TGTGCCAGCAGCCCTAGGACAGAACTCCCCTACGAGCAGTACTTC. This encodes CASSPRTELPYEQYF.

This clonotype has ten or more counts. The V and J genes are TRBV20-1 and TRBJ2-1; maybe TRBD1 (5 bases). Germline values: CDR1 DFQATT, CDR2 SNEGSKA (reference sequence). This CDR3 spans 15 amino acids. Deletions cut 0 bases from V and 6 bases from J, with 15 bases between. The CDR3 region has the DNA TGCAGTGCTAGAGATCCCCAGGGCCCCGTCAATGAGCAGTTCTTC. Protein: CSARDPQGPVNEQFF.

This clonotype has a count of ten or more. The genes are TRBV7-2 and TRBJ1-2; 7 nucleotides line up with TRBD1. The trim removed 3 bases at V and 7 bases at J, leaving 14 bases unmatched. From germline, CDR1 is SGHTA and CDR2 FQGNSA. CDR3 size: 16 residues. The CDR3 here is CASSFFLDRSSSGYTF. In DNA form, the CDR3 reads TGTGCCAGCAGCTTCTTTCTGGACAGGAGTTCGTCTGGCTACACCTTC.

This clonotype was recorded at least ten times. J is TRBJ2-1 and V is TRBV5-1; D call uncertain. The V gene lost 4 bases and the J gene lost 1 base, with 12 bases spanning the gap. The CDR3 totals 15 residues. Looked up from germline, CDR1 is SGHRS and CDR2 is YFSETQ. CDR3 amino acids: CASSLSTNSYNEQFF. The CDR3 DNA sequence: TGCGCCAGCAGCCTCTCGACAAATTCCTACAATGAGCAGTTCTTC.

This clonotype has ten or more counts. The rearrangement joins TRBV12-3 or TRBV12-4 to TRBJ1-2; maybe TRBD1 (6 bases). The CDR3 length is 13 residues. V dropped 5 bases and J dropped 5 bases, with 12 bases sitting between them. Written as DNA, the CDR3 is TGTGCCAGCAGTGGGGGCAGAGGATATGGCTACACCTTC. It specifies CASSGGRGYGYTF.

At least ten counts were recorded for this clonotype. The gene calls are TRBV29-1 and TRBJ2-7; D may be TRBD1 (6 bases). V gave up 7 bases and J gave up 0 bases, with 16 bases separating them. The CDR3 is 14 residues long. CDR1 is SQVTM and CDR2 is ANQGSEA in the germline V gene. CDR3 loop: CSAKRDTGSYEQYF. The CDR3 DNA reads TGCAGCGCCAAACGGGACACGGGCTCCTACGAGCAGTACTTC.

The CDR3 sequence: CASSLDYHGTDTQYF. DNA for the CDR3: TGCGCCAGCAGCCTAGACTACCATGGGACAGATACGCAGTATTTT. V and J are TRBV4-3 and TRBJ2-3; tentative D call: TRBD2 (5 bases). V was trimmed by 4 bases and J by 3 bases, leaving 14 bases between them. Looked up from germline, CDR1 is LGHNA and CDR2 is YSLEER. CDR3 length: 15 amino acids.

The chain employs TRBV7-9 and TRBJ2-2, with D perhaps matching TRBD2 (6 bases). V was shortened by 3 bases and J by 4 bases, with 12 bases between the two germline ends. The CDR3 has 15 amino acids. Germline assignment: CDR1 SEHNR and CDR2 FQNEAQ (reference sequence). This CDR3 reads CASSLTQGGTGELFF. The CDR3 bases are TGTGCCAGCAGCTTGACGCAGGGAGGCACCGGGGAGCTGTTTTTT. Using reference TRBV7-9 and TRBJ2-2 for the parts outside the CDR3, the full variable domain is DTGVSQNPRHKITKRGQNVTFRCDPISEHNRLYWYRQTLGQGPEFLTYFQNEAQLEKSRLLSDRFSAERPKGSFSTLEIQRTEQGDSAMYLCASSLTQGGTGELFFGEGSRLTVL.

The CDR3 DNA sequence: TGTGCCAGCAGTCCCTCTATGACAGGGGGTGTTTGGGAGCAGTACTTC. It translates to CASSPSMTGGVWEQYF. The rearrangement links TRBV28 to TRBJ2-7, with 9 bases identical to TRBD1. Germline V gives CDR1 MDHEN, CDR2 SYDVKM. The V gene end was trimmed by 5 bases and the J gene end by 7 bases; junction bases not matched to a gene: 15. This CDR3 has 16 amino acids.

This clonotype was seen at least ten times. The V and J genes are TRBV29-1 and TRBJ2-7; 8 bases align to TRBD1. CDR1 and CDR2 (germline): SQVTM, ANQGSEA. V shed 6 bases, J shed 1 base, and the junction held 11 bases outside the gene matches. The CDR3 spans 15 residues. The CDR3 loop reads CSVTPRTGHSYEQYF. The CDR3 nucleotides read TGCAGCGTCACCCCCCGGACAGGGCATTCCTACGAGCAGTACTTC.

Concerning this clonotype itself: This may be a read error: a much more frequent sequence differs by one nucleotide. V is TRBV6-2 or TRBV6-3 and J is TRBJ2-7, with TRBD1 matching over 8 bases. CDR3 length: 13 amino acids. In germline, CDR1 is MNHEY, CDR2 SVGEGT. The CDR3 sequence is CASSYSDRDDQYF. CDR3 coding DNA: TGTGCCAGCAGTTACTCGGACAGGGACGACCAGTACTTC.

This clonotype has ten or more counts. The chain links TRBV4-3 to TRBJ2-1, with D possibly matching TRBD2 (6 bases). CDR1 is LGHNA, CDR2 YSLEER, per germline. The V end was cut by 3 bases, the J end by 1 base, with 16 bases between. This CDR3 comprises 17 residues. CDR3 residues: CASSHRLQRVSYNEQFF. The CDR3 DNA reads TGCGCCAGCAGCCACAGATTGCAGCGGGTATCCTACAATGAGCAGTTCTTC.

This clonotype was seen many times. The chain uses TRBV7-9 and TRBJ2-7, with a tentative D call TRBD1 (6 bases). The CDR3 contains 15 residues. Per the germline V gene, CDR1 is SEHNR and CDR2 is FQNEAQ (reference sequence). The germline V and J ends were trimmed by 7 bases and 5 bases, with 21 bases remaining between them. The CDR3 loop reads CASISTGTSYHEQYF. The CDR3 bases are TGTGCCAGCATCTCCACCGGGACATCCTATCACGAGCAGTACTTC.

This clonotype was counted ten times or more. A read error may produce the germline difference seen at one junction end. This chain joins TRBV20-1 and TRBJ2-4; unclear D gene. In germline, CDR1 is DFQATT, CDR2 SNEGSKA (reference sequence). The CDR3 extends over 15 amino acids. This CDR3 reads CSAGEDYPMNNIQYF. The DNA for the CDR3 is TGCAGTGCTGGAGAAGATTACCCCATGAATAACATTCAGTACTTC.